One and the same sample provided the 20 T cell receptor beta chains below, sequenced in a study of T cell responses to AZD1222 COVID-19 vaccine. The table came from immunoSEQ multiplex PCR; TCRdb's copy has only in-frame clones and leaves some out. The table records 140,000 or so clones, about 90% of them present only once. Sequencing was performed on peripheral blood, taken 28 days after the second dose of the MenACWY control vaccine. These receptors came from an adult who received the MenACWY meningococcal vaccine as a control.

V and J are TRBV21-1 and TRBJ1-1; TRBD1, the table's D call, was not compared with the DNA. TRBV21-1 is described as a pseudogene. This CDR3 contains 19 residues. Here the CDR3 reads CASSKKTTGGWLVDTEAFF. DNA of the CDR3: TGTGCCAGCAGCAAAAAGACCACAGGGGGCTGGCTGGTAGACACTGAAGCTTTCTTT.

V gene TRBV5-1 combines with J gene TRBJ2-7, with unresolved D. The germline CDR1 and CDR2 sequences are SGHRS and YFSETQ. This CDR3 has 11 residues. V lost 0 bases and J lost 3, with 1 base in between. This chain's CDR3 is CASSLDYEQYF. Here the CDR3 DNA reads TGCGCCAGCAGCTTGGACTACGAGCAGTACTTC.

The chain joins TRBV29-1 to TRBJ1-1; D remains ambiguous. CDR1 is SQVTM, CDR2 ANQGSEA, per germline. The CDR3 spans 13 residues. V was cut by 4 bases and J by 0 bases, with 9 bases left in between. The CDR3 DNA reads TGCAGCGTTGTTAAGGTGATGAACACTGAAGCTTTCTTT. Its translation: CSVVKVMNTEAFF.

The chain combines TRBV7-2 with TRBJ1-6; TRBD1 matches 7 bases. The junction had 13 bases not matched to a gene; V was cut back by 6 bases and J by 2 bases. The germline V gene has CDR1 SGHTA and CDR2 FQGNSA. There are 18 residues in the CDR3. DNA for the CDR3: TGTGCCAGCAGAGATTCAGGGACAGATGAGCCCTATAATTCACCCCTCCACTTT. It specifies CASRDSGTDEPYNSPLHF.

The chain is built from TRBV28 and TRBJ1-2; possibly TRBD1 for D (5 bases). The germline V gene encodes CDR1 MDHEN and CDR2 SYDVKM. Trimming removed 6 bases at V and 4 bases at J, with 15 bases between. The length of the CDR3 is 14 residues. The CDR3 loop is CASSGTFASYGYTF. The CDR3 nucleotides are TGTGCCAGCAGCGGGACTTTCGCTTCCTATGGCTACACCTTC.

This chain connects TRBV6-5 to TRBJ2-3; TRBD1 matches at 8 bases. Trimming at V came to 4 bases and at J to 4 bases, leaving 4 bases not matched to a gene. CDR1 is MNHEY and CDR2 is SVGAGI in the germline V gene. CDR3 size: 14 residues. The CDR3 loop reads CASSFSGGPDTQYF. CDR3 nucleotides: TGTGCCAGCAGTTTCTCAGGGGGCCCAGATACGCAGTATTTT.

This chain links TRBV11-3 with TRBJ2-2; 7 positions agree with TRBD1. Germline values: CDR1 SGHNT, CDR2 YENEEA. This CDR3 spans 16 amino acids. The junction had 7 bases not matched to a gene; V was cut back by 5 bases and J by 1 base. CDR3 sequence reads: CASSITGTVNTGELFF. For the CDR3, the DNA is TGTGCCAGCAGCATTACCGGGACAGTGAACACCGGGGAGCTGTTTTTT.

The chain uses TRBV11-1 and TRBJ2-7, with 9 bases identical to TRBD1. The junction had 5 bases not matched to a gene; V was cut back by 3 bases and J by 5 bases. Germline V gene sequence: CDR1 SGHAT, CDR2 FQDESV (reference sequence). This CDR3 has 14 residues. The chain's CDR3 is CASSFTGGNHEQYF. CDR3 DNA: TGTGCCAGCAGCTTTACAGGGGGCAACCACGAGCAGTACTTC.

The genes are TRBV4-3 and TRBJ1-1, with a possible D match to TRBD1 (6 bases). CDR1 is LGHNA, CDR2 YSLEER, per germline. This CDR3 contains 15 residues. Trimming stripped 5 bases from V and 3 bases from J, with 16 bases between. CDR3 protein: CASSDRDKRDTEAFF. CDR3 nucleotides: TGCGCCAGCAGCGACCGGGACAAGAGGGACACTGAAGCTTTCTTT.

CDR3: CASSRGTGTYEQYF. The CDR3 nucleotides are TGTGCCAGCAGTCGCGGGACGGGAACCTACGAGCAGTACTTC. The chain combines TRBV3-1 (or the pseudogene TRBV3-2) with TRBJ2-7; possibly TRBD2 for D (6 bases). Between the trimmed V and J ends, which lost 6 bases and 2 bases, there was a span of 14 bases. Per the germline V gene, CDR1 is LGHDT and CDR2 is YNNKEL (reference sequence). This CDR3 spans 14 amino acids.

The rearrangement links TRBV5-1 to TRBJ1-4, with 9 nucleotides matching TRBD1. CDR3 length: 17 residues. Germline assignment: CDR1 SGHRS and CDR2 YFSETQ. After removal of 4 bases from V and 0 bases from J, the junction contained 7 bases not matched to a gene. The CDR3 protein is CASSQGQGRATNEKLFF. Written as DNA, the CDR3 is TGCGCCAGCAGCCAGGGACAGGGAAGAGCAACTAATGAAAAACTGTTTTTT.

The chain carries TRBV28 and TRBJ1-2; 8 bases match TRBD1. Germline CDR1 is MDHEN and CDR2 is SYDVKM. V lost 4 bases and J lost 4; bases outside the gene matches: 5. This CDR3 has 14 residues. In DNA, the CDR3 is TGTGCCAGCAGTTCCGCCGGACAGGGCTATGGCTACACCTTC. It specifies CASSSAGQGYGYTF.

The V and J genes are TRBV19 and TRBJ1-2, with 7 bases lining up with TRBD1. CDR1 is LNHDA and CDR2 is SQIVND in the germline V gene (reference sequence). The CDR3 consists of 15 residues. V lost 3 bases to trimming and J lost 5 bases; unmatched junction nucleotides: 9. The CDR3 DNA reads as TGTGCCAGTAGTATCCTGGACAGGCTCTCGTATGGCTACACCTTC. Translating it yields CASSILDRLSYGYTF.

The chain has TRBV6-2 or TRBV6-3 and TRBJ2-4; D may be TRBD1 (6 bases). V lost 6 bases, J lost 3 bases, and 15 bases lay in between. The CDR3 covers 15 residues. Germline V gene sequence: CDR1 MNHEY, CDR2 SVGEGT. In DNA form, the CDR3 reads TGTGCCAGCAGCGATGAGGGGGTAGGCAAAAACATTCAGTACTTC. This gives the protein CASSDEGVGKNIQYF.

The gene calls are TRBV19 and TRBJ2-6, with TRBD1 as a possible D gene (6 bases). This CDR3 region has 16 residues. The V gene lost 6 bases and the J gene lost 0 bases, with 12 bases spanning the gap. The germline V gene has CDR1 LNHDA and CDR2 SQIVND (reference sequence). This chain's CDR3 is CASRPDSLSGANVLTF. The CDR3 nucleotides read TGTGCCAGTAGACCGGACAGCCTCTCTGGGGCCAACGTCCTGACTTTC.

V is TRBV9 and J is TRBJ2-7; TRBD1 matches at 9 bases. The CDR3 runs to 14 residues. Trimming removed 4 bases from V and 2 bases from J; junction bases left unmatched: 4. Germline V CDR1 and CDR2: SGDLS, YYNGEE. The CDR3 DNA is TGTGCCAGCAGCCCTGGGGACAGGGCCTACGAGCAGTACTTC. Its protein is CASSPGDRAYEQYF.

The V call is TRBV5-1, the J call TRBJ1-5, with 8 nucleotides matching TRBD1. The CDR3 is made up of 14 amino acids. Germline V lookup: CDR1 SGHRS, CDR2 YFSETQ. V dropped 4 bases and J dropped 3; count of bases not matched to a gene: 3. The CDR3 nucleotides read TGCGCCAGCAGCCCCCAGGGGGCCAATCAGCCCCAGCATTTT. Translating it yields CASSPQGANQPQHF.

The rearrangement links TRBV9 to TRBJ2-3; 11 bases line up with TRBD2. The germline V gene encodes CDR1 SGDLS and CDR2 YYNGEE. V was pared by 0 bases and J by 2 bases, with 2 bases of the junction left unmatched. This CDR3 is 16 amino acids long. The CDR3 loop is CASSVALAGATDTQYF. In DNA form, the CDR3 reads TGTGCCAGCAGCGTAGCACTAGCGGGGGCCACAGATACGCAGTATTTT.

This chain uses TRBV10-3 with TRBJ2-7; D remains unclear. With 2 bases removed from V and 6 bases from J, the gap between germline ends came to 8 bases. Germline-derived CDR1 and CDR2 are ENHRY and SYGVKD. This CDR3 has 12 amino acids. This CDR3 reads CAISENLGEQYF. CDR3 sequence (DNA): TGTGCCATCAGTGAGAATCTGGGCGAGCAGTACTTC.

This chain links TRBV28 with TRBJ2-7, with D possibly TRBD1 on 6 matching bases. V was shortened by 6 bases and J by 5 bases, with 14 bases between the two germline ends. This CDR3 contains 13 residues. The germline CDR1 and CDR2 sequences are MDHEN and SYDVKM. CDR3 DNA: TGTGCCAGCAGAACCACAGGGTCCCACGAGCAGTACTTC. Translation: CASRTTGSHEQYF.